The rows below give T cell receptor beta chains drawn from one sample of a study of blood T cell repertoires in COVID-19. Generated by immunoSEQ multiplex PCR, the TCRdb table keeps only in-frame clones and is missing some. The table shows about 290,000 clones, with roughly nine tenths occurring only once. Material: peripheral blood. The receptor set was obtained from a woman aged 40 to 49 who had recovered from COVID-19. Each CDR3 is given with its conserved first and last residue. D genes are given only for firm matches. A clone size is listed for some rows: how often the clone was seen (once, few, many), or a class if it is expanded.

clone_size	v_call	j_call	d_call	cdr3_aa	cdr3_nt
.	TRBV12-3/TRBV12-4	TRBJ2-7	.	CASSPTSYEQYF	TGTGCCAGCAGCCCTACTAGCTACGAGCAGTACTTC
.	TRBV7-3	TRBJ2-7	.	CASSPTSGYEQYF	TGTGCCAGCAGCCCAACTTCGGGTTACGAGCAGTACTTC
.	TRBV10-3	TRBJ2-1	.	CAISSGGENEQFF	TGTGCCATCAGCTCCGGAGGGGAGAATGAGCAGTTCTTC
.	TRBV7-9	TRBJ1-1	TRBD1	CASSYVPGQGSEAFF	TGTGCCAGCAGCTACGTGCCGGGACAGGGGTCTGAAGCTTTCTTT
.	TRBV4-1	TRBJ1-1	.	CASSQDFRSLFF	TGCGCCAGCAGCCAAGATTTTAGAAGCTTATTCTTT
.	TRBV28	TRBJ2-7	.	CASSSQTGLLYEQYF	TGTGCCAGCAGTTCCCAAACAGGTCTACTCTACGAGCAGTACTTC
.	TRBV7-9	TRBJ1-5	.	CASSLGFGSGEQPQHF	TGTGCCAGCAGCTTAGGATTCGGGTCCGGCGAACAGCCCCAGCATTTT
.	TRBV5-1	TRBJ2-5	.	CASTAGASGAQETQYF	TGCGCCAGCACCGCGGGGGCTAGCGGTGCACAAGAGACCCAGTACTTC
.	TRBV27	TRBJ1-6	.	CASSLHRDYNSPLHF	TGTGCCAGCAGTTTACACAGGGACTATAATTCACCCCTCCACTTT
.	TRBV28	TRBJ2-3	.	CASSFGGGVFTDTQYF	TGTGCCAGCAGTTTCGGAGGGGGCGTCTTCACAGATACGCAGTATTTT
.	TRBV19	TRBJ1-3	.	CASIRGGPSSGNTIYF	TGTGCCAGTATCCGAGGAGGGCCGAGCTCTGGAAACACCATATATTTT
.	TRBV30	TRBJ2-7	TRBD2	CAWSVGGLAGDEQYF	TGTGCCTGGAGTGTAGGGGGGCTAGCGGGAGACGAGCAGTACTTC
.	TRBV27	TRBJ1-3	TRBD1	CASSSTGGSGNTIYF	TGTGCCAGCAGTTCCACAGGGGGCTCTGGAAACACCATATATTTT
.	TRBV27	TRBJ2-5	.	CASSPETGSGDQYF	TGTGCCAGCAGTCCCGAGACAGGATCCGGGGACCAGTACTTC
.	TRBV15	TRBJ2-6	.	CATSSLLPRGRPSGANVLTF	TGTGCCACCAGCAGCCTTCTACCCAGGGGCCGGCCCTCTGGGGCCAACGTCCTGACTTTC
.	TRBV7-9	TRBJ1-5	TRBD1	CASTGQGDNQPQHF	TGTGCCAGCACCGGACAGGGCGACAATCAGCCCCAGCATTTT
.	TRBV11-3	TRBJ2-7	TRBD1	CASSTGQGSDEQYF	TGTGCCAGCAGCACGGGACAGGGATCCGACGAGCAGTACTTC
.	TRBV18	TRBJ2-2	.	CASSPPTETNTGELFF	TGTGCCAGCTCACCCCCGACAGAGACGAACACCGGGGAGCTGTTTTTT
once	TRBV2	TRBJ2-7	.	CASSANTGPSYEQYF	TGTGCCAGCAGTGCCAATACAGGACCCTCCTACGAGCAGTACTTC
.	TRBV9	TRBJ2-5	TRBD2	CASSAGLAGGGETQYF	TGTGCCAGCAGCGCCGGACTAGCGGGAGGGGGAGAGACCCAGTACTTC
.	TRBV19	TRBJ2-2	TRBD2	CASSTGLATNTGELFF	TGTGCCAGTAGTACCGGACTAGCGACGAACACCGGGGAGCTGTTTTTT
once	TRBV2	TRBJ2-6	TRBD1	CASSEDRQVANVLTF	TGTGCCAGCAGTGAGGACAGGCAAGTGGCCAACGTCCTGACTTTC
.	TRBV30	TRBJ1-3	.	CAWSVQAPGNTIYF	TGTGCCTGGAGTGTACAGGCTCCTGGAAACACCATATATTTT
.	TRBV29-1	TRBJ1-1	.	CSVGVTALNTEAFF	TGCAGCGTTGGGGTGACAGCCTTGAACACTGAAGCTTTCTTT
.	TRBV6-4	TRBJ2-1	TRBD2	CASSKGLAVERDEQFF	TGTGCCAGCAGTAAGGGACTAGCTGTCGAGCGGGATGAGCAGTTCTTC
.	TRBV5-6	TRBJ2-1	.	CASSLSGRGPSSYNEQFF	TGTGCCAGCAGCTTAAGTGGGAGAGGGCCTAGCTCCTACAATGAGCAGTTCTTC
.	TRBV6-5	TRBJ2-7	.	CASRGPAGSYEQYF	TGTGCCAGCAGAGGACCCGCGGGATCCTACGAGCAGTACTTC
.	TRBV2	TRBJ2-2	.	CASSDDTGELFF	TGTGCCAGCAGTGACGACACCGGGGAGCTGTTTTTT
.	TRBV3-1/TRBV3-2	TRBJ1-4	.	CASSQGAEYRNEKLFF	TGTGCCAGCAGCCAAGGGGCTGAATATCGTAATGAAAAACTGTTTTTT
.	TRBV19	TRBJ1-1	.	CASSQGLNTEAFF	TGTGCCAGTAGTCAGGGGTTGAACACTGAAGCTTTCTTT
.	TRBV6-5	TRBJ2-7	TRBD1	CASSPPRQGSLEQYF	TGTGCCAGCAGTCCCCCCCGACAGGGTTCGCTCGAGCAGTACTTC
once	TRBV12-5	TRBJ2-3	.	CASGLISDTQYF	TGTGCTAGTGGTTTGATATCAGATACGCAGTATTTT
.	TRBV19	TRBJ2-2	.	CASSTGLGTSLAGELFF	TGTGCCAGTAGTACCGGGCTCGGGACTTCCTTAGCCGGGGAGCTGTTTTTT
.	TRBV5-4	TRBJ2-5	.	CASSYGQPQETQYF	TGTGCCAGCAGCTATGGACAGCCGCAAGAGACCCAGTACTTC
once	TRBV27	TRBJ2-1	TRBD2	CASSLVAGGVSEQFF	TGTGCCAGCAGTTTGGTAGCGGGAGGTGTTAGTGAGCAGTTCTTC
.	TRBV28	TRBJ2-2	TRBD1	CASSLAQGQVNTGELFF	TGTGCCAGCAGTCTCGCCCAGGGACAGGTGAACACCGGGGAGCTGTTTTTT
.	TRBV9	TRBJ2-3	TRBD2	CASSVGAGGSGHTDTQYF	TGTGCCAGCAGCGTAGGGGCGGGGGGTAGCGGACACACAGATACGCAGTATTTT
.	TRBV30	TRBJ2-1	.	CASTNDRVYNEQFF	TGTGCCTCGACCAACGACCGGGTCTACAATGAGCAGTTCTTC
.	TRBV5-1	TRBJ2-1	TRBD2	CASSFTTGTSGYNEQFF	TGCGCCAGCAGCTTCACCACCGGGACTAGCGGCTACAATGAGCAGTTCTTC
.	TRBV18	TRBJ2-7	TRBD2	CASSPGLAGSDEQYF	TGTGCCAGCTCACCAGGGCTAGCGGGAAGCGACGAGCAGTACTTC
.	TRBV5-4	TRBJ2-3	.	CASWLWQDQADTQYF	TGTGCCAGCTGGCTGTGGCAGGATCAGGCAGATACGCAGTATTTT
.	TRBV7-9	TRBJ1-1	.	CASSTPRVLDTEAFF	TGTGCCAGCAGCACTCCCAGGGTACTCGACACTGAAGCTTTCTTT